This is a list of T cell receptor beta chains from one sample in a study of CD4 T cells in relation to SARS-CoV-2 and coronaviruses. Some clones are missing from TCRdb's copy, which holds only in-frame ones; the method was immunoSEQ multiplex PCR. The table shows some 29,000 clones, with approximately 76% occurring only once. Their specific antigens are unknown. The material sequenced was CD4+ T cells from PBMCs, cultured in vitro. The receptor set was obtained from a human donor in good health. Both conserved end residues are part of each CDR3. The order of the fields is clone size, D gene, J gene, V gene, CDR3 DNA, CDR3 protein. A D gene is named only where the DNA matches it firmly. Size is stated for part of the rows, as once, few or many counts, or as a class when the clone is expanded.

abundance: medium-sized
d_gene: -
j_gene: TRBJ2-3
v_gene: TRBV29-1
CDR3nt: TGCAGCGTGAACCCCGGGGGCACAGATACGCAGTATTTT
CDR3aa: CSVNPGGTDTQYF

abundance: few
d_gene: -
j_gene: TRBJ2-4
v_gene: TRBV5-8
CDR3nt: TGTGCCTCGGGCGGCATGAAAAACATTCAGTACTTC
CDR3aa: CASGGMKNIQYF

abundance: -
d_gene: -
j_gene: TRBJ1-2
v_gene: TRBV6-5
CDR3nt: TGTGCCAGCAGGGAGACAGTTTTCTATGGCTACACCTTC
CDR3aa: CASRETVFYGYTF

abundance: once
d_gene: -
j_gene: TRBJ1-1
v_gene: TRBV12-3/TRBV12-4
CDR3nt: TGTGCCAGCAGTCCAGGGATTCACGCAGCTTTCTTT
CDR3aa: CASSPGIHAAFF

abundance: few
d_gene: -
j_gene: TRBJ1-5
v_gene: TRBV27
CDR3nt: TGTGCCAGCAGAGGGGGTAGGGGGGATCAGCCCCAGCATTTT
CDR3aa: CASRGGRGDQPQHF

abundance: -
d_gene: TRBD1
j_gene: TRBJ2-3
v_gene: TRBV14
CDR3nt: TGTGCCAGCAGCCCCCGACAGGGGGAATTGGGGACAGATACGCAGTATTTT
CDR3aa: CASSPRQGELGTDTQYF

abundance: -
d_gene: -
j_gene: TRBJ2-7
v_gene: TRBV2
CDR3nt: TGTGCCAGCATCGAGACCTGGTACCGCACCTACGAGCAGTACTTC
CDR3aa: CASIETWYRTYEQYF

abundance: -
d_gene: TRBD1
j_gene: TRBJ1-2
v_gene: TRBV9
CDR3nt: TGTGCCAGCAGCCCTGGACAGGGGAACTATGGCTACACCTTC
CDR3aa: CASSPGQGNYGYTF

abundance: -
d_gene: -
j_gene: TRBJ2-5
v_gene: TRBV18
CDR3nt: TGTGCCAGCTCACTGGGACTGCAAGAGACCCAGTACTTC
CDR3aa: CASSLGLQETQYF

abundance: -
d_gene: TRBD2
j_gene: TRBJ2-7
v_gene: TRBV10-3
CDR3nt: TGTGCCATCAGCCCGGTCGGGGGGGCCTACGAGCAGTACTTC
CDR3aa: CAISPVGGAYEQYF

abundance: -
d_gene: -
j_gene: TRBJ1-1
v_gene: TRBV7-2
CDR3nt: TGTGCCAGCACACGCCAGGAAGCGAGCACTGAAGCTTTCTTT
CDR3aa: CASTRQEASTEAFF

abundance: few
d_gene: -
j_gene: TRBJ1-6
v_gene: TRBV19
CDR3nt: TGTGCCAGTAGTATAGGGGAAGCAAATTCACCCCTCCACTTT
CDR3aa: CASSIGEANSPLHF

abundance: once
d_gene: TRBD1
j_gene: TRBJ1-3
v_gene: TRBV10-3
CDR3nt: TGTGCCATCGGTACCGGGACAGGTGGAAACACCATATATTTT
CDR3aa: CAIGTGTGGNTIYF

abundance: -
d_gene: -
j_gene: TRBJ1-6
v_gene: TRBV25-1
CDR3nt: TGTGCCAGCAGTGGTATTTATAATTCACCCCTCCACTTT
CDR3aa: CASSGIYNSPLHF

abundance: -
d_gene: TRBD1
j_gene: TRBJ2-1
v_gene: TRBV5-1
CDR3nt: TGCGCCAGCAGCTTCACAGGGGGCTCAGGAGATGAGCAGTTCTTC
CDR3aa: CASSFTGGSGDEQFF

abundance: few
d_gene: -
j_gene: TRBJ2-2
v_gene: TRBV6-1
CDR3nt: TGTGCCAGCAGTGAAGCGGGTTTCTCCTACACCGGGGAGCTGTTTTTT
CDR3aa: CASSEAGFSYTGELFF

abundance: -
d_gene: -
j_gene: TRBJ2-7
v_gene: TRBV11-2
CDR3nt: TGTGCCAGCAGCTTAGGGGGACGGGACGAGCAGTACTTC
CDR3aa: CASSLGGRDEQYF

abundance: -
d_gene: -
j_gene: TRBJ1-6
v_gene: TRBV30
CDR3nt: TGTGCCTGGGAATCTACAGGGACGGGTTCACCCCTCCACTTT
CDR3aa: CAWESTGTGSPLHF

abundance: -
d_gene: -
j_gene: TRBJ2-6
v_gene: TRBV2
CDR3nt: TGTGCCAGCAGTGCAACCCGGGGCGGTGGGGCCAACGTCCTGACTTTC
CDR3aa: CASSATRGGGANVLTF

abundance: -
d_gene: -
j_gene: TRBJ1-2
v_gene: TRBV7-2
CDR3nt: TGTGCCAGCAGCGATCGTACCAGGACCAACTATGGCTACACCTTC
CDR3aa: CASSDRTRTNYGYTF

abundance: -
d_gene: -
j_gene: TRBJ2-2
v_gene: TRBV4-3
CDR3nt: TGCGCCAGCAGCCAAGAACCAGCTAGCACCGGGGAGCTGTTTTTT
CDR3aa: CASSQEPASTGELFF

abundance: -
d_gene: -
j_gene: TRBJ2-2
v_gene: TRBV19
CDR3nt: TGTGCCAGTAGTATTCGCGGCTACACCGGGGAGCTGTTTTTT
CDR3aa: CASSIRGYTGELFF

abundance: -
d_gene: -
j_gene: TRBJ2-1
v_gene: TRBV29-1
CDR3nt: TGCAGCGTTGAAGCTGTTAGCCTGTCCCAGAATGAGCAGTTCTTC
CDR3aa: CSVEAVSLSQNEQFF

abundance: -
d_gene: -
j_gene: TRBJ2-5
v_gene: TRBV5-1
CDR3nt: TGCGCCAGCAGTACCACAGGGGGGGAGGAGACCCAGTACTTC
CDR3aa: CASSTTGGEETQYF

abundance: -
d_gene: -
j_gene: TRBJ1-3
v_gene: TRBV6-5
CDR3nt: TGTGCCAGCAGTTACTTGGGTTCGGGAAACACCATATATTTT
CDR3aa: CASSYLGSGNTIYF

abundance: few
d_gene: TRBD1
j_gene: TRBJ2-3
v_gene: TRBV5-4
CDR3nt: TGTGCCAGCAGCGTGGGGGGGGACAGGGGCACAGATACGCAGTATTTT
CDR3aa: CASSVGGDRGTDTQYF

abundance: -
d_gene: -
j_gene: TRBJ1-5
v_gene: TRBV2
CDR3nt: TGTGCCAGCAGTGTTAGGGTTAGCAATCAGCCCCAGCATTTT
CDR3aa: CASSVRVSNQPQHF

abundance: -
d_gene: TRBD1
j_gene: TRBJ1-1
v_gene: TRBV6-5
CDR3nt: TGTGCCAGCCGGCCTCAACAGGACAGGACCACTGAAGCTTTCTTT
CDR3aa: CASRPQQDRTTEAFF